This TCR beta chain was captured in a study of cytomegalovirus exposure and HLA in healthy donors. Whole-study findings and limits: Three CMV-associated chains proved CMV antigen-specific in vitro. Cytomegalovirus association was assigned to under 200 TCR beta chains.

The donors belonged to the approximately 130-subject validation cohort, separate from the roughly 700-subject first cohort. A word on this clone: What it binds is not known.

Data came from immunoSEQ multiplex PCR; TCRdb stores just in-frame clones and leaves some out. Among about 260,000 clones listed, about 90% were seen once. The clonotype was recovered from a woman in her thirties in good health and CMV-seronegative. Sequenced material: PBMCs.

The DNA for the CDR3 is TGTGCCAGTAGTATCGATGGTACAGAGTCCTATGGCTACACCTTC. As protein: CASSIDGTESYGYTF. The J gene is TRBJ1-2, the V gene TRBV19; D is uncertain. Germline V lookup: CDR1 LNHDA, CDR2 SQIVND (reference sequence). V gave up 3 bases and J gave up 4 bases, with 15 bases separating them. CDR3 length: 15 residues.